One and the same sample provided the 23 T cell receptor beta chains below, sequenced in a study of cytomegalovirus exposure and HLA in healthy donors. PCR amplification relied on 60 Vbeta primers (plus 13 Jbeta primers). Clones were sequenced by immunoSEQ multiplex PCR, and TCRdb holds only the in-frame ones, with some missing. Here the sample spans roughly 130,000 clones, 80% being singletons. Specimen: PBMCs. The receptors were gathered from a man under 40 in good health and CMV-seronegative.

Comments on this clone: One end of the junction fails to match germline, which may point to a read error. The rearrangement joins TRBV27 to TRBJ1-5, with unresolved D. This CDR3 has 16 amino acids. Germline loops: CDR1 MNHEY, CDR2 SMNVEV (reference sequence). For the CDR3, the DNA is TGTGCCAGCAGAACCTTATGGTCCAATAGCAATCAGCCCCAGAATTTT. Translated: CASRTLWSNSNQPQNF.

The rearrangement links TRBV27 to TRBJ1-5; 9 positions agree with TRBD1. Germline V gene lookup returns CDR1 MNHEY and CDR2 SMNVEV (reference sequence). V gave up 5 bases and J gave up 5 bases; unmatched junction bases: 13. This CDR3 is built from 17 residues. DNA of the CDR3: TGTGCCAGCAGTCCCGGGCTAGGGACAGGGTTTGATCAGCCCCAGCATTTT. Translation: CASSPGLGTGFDQPQHF.

This chain uses TRBV27 with TRBJ2-1; 8 positions agree with TRBD2. This CDR3 comprises 15 residues. V shed 6 bases and J 0 bases; nucleotides not matched to a gene: 4. Germline assignment: CDR1 MNHEY and CDR2 SMNVEV (reference sequence). In nucleotides, the CDR3 is TGTGCCAGCAGGGCCGGGACTAGCTCCTACAATGAGCAGTTCTTC. Amino acid sequence: CASRAGTSSYNEQFF.

The CDR3 sequence: CAISESRPEANYGYTF. DNA for the CDR3: TGTGCCATCAGTGAGTCGAGGCCAGAAGCTAACTATGGCTACACCTTC. V usage is TRBV10-3 and J usage is TRBJ1-2; D unresolved. This CDR3 has 16 amino acids. CDR1 ENHRY and CDR2 SYGVKD come from the germline V gene. V was trimmed by 0 bases and J by 0 bases, leaving 11 bases between them.

Comment on this clone: Within the sample, other DNA sequences also encode this same CDR3. The chain is built from TRBV15 and TRBJ2-7, with a weak D call TRBD2 (5 bases). CDR1 is LNHNV, CDR2 YYDKDF, per germline (reference sequence). The CDR3 is 16 residues long. V was clipped by 1 base and J by 4 bases, with 17 bases between them. DNA of the CDR3: TGTGCCACCAGCAGAGTAGGGCTAGCAGGAAGATACGAGCAGTACTTC. It yields the protein CATSRVGLAGRYEQYF.

The V call is TRBV7-9, the J call TRBJ2-3, with unresolved D. CDR1 SEHNR and CDR2 FQNEAQ come from the germline V gene (reference sequence). There are 16 residues in the CDR3. The ends were cut back, 1 base at V and 1 base at J, with 12 bases in the middle. DNA for the CDR3: TGTGCCAGCAGCTTAGTCTTCCTTCGAGGCACAGATACGCAGTATTTT. As protein: CASSLVFLRGTDTQYF.

The rearrangement links TRBV2 to TRBJ2-7; 8 nucleotides agree with TRBD1. Trimming at V came to 7 bases and at J to 6 bases, leaving 14 bases not matched to a gene. Per the germline V gene, CDR1 is SNHLY and CDR2 is FYNNEI. This CDR3 has 15 amino acids. The CDR3 DNA is TGTGCCAGCACCAAAGGGGGGACAGGACCCGGCGAGCAGTACTTC. It translates to CASTKGGTGPGEQYF.

The chain is built from TRBV28 and TRBJ1-4; 10 bases line up with TRBD1. Germline V gives CDR1 MDHEN, CDR2 SYDVKM. The CDR3 loop spans 12 amino acids. V shed 11 bases, J shed 5 bases, and the junction held 2 bases outside the gene matches. The CDR3 loop reads CAGGQGNEKLFF. The CDR3 region has the DNA TGTGCCGGGGGACAGGGGAATGAAAAACTGTTTTTT.

Regarding this clone: The DNA is omitted, as the CDR3 cannot be located on it reliably, and the CDR3 follows TCRdb's listing. The chain employs TRBV19 and TRBJ2-1; the D call in the table, TRBD2, was not verified against the DNA. Counting both end residues, the CDR3 totals 13 amino acids. Germline CDR1 is LNHDA and CDR2 is SQIVND (reference sequence). The CDR3 loop is CASTSGGGNEQFF.

This rearrangement joins TRBV18 to TRBJ2-2; 7 bases are a match to TRBD2. Germline lookup yields CDR1 KGHSH and CDR2 LQKENI. The CDR3 runs 13 residues. V shed 2 bases, J shed 6 bases, and the junction held 0 bases outside the gene matches. The CDR3 DNA sequence: TGTGCCAGCTCACCAAGCGGGGCCGGGGAGCTGTTTTTT. Its translation: CASSPSGAGELFF.

The chain uses TRBV29-1 and TRBJ2-1; 7 nucleotides agree with TRBD1. Germline CDR1 reads SQVTM; CDR2 reads ANQGSEA. CDR3 length: 15 residues. V gave up 4 bases and J gave up 0 bases; unmatched junction bases: 6. The CDR3 DNA sequence: TGCAGCGTTGCCCCGGGACAGAGCTCCTACAATGAGCAGTTCTTC. Translating gives CSVAPGQSSYNEQFF.

The chain has TRBV6-5 and TRBJ1-5, with D unclear. This CDR3 has 13 amino acids. CDR1 MNHEY and CDR2 SVGAGI come from the germline V gene. The ends were cut back, 6 bases at V and 5 bases at J, with 11 bases in the middle. CDR3 DNA sequence: TGTGCCAGCAGCCGAGGGTCTTATCAGCCCCAGCATTTT. Its translation: CASSRGSYQPQHF.

This clone turned up a few times. The CDR3 coding sequence is TGCGCCAGCAGCCAAGCGGGGGGGGCTCCCGAGCAGTACTTC. This gives the protein CASSQAGGAPEQYF. V gene TRBV4-3 combines with J gene TRBJ2-7; 8 bases align to TRBD2. Germline loops: CDR1 LGHNA, CDR2 YSLEER. The CDR3 length is 14 residues. J gave up 6 bases and V 1 base, and 5 bases lay outside the gene matches.

The chain carries TRBV10-3 and TRBJ2-2, with D unresolved. Germline V lookup: CDR1 ENHRY, CDR2 SYGVKD. V was shortened by 6 bases and J by 1 base, with 9 bases between the two germline ends. The CDR3 has 14 residues. The CDR3 spells CAIRIDMNTGELFF. The CDR3 DNA reads TGTGCCATCAGGATAGATATGAACACCGGGGAGCTGTTTTTT.

The gene calls are TRBV2 and TRBJ2-5; 8 bases are shared with TRBD2. V lost 6 bases, J lost 2 bases, and 8 bases stayed unmatched. This CDR3 comprises 15 residues. From germline, CDR1 is SNHLY and CDR2 FYNNEI. The CDR3 reads CASRRDSGNQETQYF. The CDR3 region has the DNA TGTGCCAGCAGAAGGGATAGCGGGAATCAAGAGACCCAGTACTTC.

The chain employs TRBV30 and TRBJ2-7; tentative D call: TRBD2 (6 bases). Germline V gene lookup returns CDR1 GTSNPN and CDR2 SVGIG (reference sequence). This CDR3 has 14 residues. Trimming stripped 0 bases from V and 0 bases from J, with 9 bases between. The CDR3 loop reads CAWSVGGSSYEQYF. The CDR3, as DNA: TGTGCCTGGAGTGTGGGGGGAAGCTCCTACGAGCAGTACTTC. Supplemented by reference TRBV30 and TRBJ2-7, the full variable domain reads SQTIHQWPATLVQPVGSPLSLECTVEGTSNPNLYWYRQAAGRGLQLLFYSVGIGQISSEVPQNLSASRPQDRQFILSSKKLLLSDSGFYLCAWSVGGSSYEQYFGPGTRLTVT.

The gene calls are TRBV15 and TRBJ2-7; TRBD1 aligns across 8 bases. This CDR3 is 14 amino acids long. Per germline, CDR1 LNHNV and CDR2 YYDKDF (reference sequence). The V gene end was trimmed by 8 bases and the J gene end by 5 bases; junction bases not matched to a gene: 11. In nucleotides, the CDR3 is TGTGCCACCTCCACTGGACAGGGTATCGACGAGCAGTACTTC. It encodes CATSTGQGIDEQYF. The full variable domain, completed using reference TRBV15 and TRBJ2-7, is DAMVIQNPRYQVTQFGKPVTLSCSQTLNHNVMYWYQQKSSQAPKLLFHYYDKDFNNEADTPDNFQSRRPNTSFCFLDIRSPGLGDTAMYLCATSTGQGIDEQYFGPGTRLTVT.

This clone occurred a few times. V is TRBV4-3 and J is TRBJ2-7; 8 nucleotides match TRBD2. Per germline, CDR1 LGHNA and CDR2 YSLEER. The CDR3 has 16 residues. V lost 0 bases, J lost 3 bases, and 7 bases stayed unmatched. The CDR3 region has the DNA TGCGCCAGCAGCCAAGATCAGGCCCGGGAGGGCTACGAGCAGTACTTC. It encodes CASSQDQAREGYEQYF.

The V gene is TRBV4-1, the J gene TRBJ1-6, with D maybe TRBD1 (6 bases). CDR1 MGHRA and CDR2 YSYEKL come from the germline V gene. Trimming pared 2 bases from V and 10 bases from J, leaving 15 bases between. The CDR3 sequence is 15 residues long. This CDR3 is CASSQQQGLGSPLHF. CDR3 bases: TGCGCCAGCAGCCAACAACAGGGTCTCGGGTCACCCCTCCACTTT.

J is TRBJ2-1 and V is TRBV27, with 12 positions matching TRBD2. This CDR3 is built from 16 residues. Germline CDR1 is MNHEY and CDR2 is SMNVEV (reference sequence). V shed 6 bases, J shed 6 bases, and the junction held 9 bases outside the gene matches. CDR3 amino acids: CASRPLAGGPVNEQFF. The CDR3 nucleotides are TGTGCCAGCAGGCCCCTAGCGGGAGGGCCGGTCAATGAGCAGTTCTTC.

The chain is built from TRBV19 and TRBJ2-6; D remains ambiguous. Germline-derived CDR1 and CDR2 are LNHDA and SQIVND (reference sequence). V gave up 4 bases and J gave up 4 bases, with 14 bases separating them. The CDR3 is 16 amino acids. The CDR3 protein is CASSTLEARGANVLTF. The CDR3 region has the DNA TGTGCCAGTAGTACCTTAGAAGCGAGGGGGGCCAACGTCCTGACTTTC.

Notes on this clone: Additional DNA sequences in this sample encode the identical CDR3. The CDR3 DNA sequence: TGTGCCAGCTCACTACAGGAAAGCAATCAGCCCCAGCATTTT. Its protein product is CASSLQESNQPQHF. J is TRBJ1-5 and V is TRBV18; D is perhaps TRBD1 (5 bases). Per germline, CDR1 KGHSH and CDR2 LQKENI. The CDR3 extends over 14 amino acids. The germline V and J ends were trimmed by 4 bases and 1 base, with 8 bases remaining between them.

The chain recombines TRBV7-4 with TRBJ2-1; tentative D call: TRBD2 (5 bases). CDR1 is SGHVT and CDR2 is SQSDAQ in the germline V gene. The CDR3 extends over 15 amino acids. V was cut by 4 bases and J by 1 base, with 11 bases left in between. In DNA, the CDR3 is TGTGCCAGCAGCTCGGACTTGCGTTCCTACAATGAGCAGTTCTTC. As protein: CASSSDLRSYNEQFF.